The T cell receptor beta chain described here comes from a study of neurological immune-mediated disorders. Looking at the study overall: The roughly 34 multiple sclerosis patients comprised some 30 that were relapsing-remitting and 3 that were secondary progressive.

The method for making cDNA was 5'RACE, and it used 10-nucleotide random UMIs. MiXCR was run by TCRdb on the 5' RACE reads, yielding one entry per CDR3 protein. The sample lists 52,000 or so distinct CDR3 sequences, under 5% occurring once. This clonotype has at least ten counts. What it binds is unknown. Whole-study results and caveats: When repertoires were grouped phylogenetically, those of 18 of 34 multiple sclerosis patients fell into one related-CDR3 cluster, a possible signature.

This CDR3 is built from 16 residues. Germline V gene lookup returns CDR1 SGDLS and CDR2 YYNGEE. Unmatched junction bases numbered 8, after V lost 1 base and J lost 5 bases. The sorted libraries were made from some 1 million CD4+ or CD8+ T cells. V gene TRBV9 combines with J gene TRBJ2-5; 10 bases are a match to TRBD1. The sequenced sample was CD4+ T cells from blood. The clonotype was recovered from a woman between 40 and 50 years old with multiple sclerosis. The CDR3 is CASSVTGTGDGETQYF. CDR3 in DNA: TGTGCCAGCAGCGTAACCGGGACAGGGGACGGGGAGACCCAGTACTTC.